The following is a T cell receptor beta chain sequence with its context. This may come from a read error, since a much larger clone is one base off. The CDR3 is 14 residues long. V lost 8 bases to trimming and J lost 2 bases, with 14 bases between them. Germline V gives CDR1 SGHAT, CDR2 FQNNGV. The entry originates in a study of blood T cells in healthy people across ages. A J-beta primer mix and a sample-barcoded 5' primer were used in a second PCR of roughly 6 to 11 cycles. Using its own MiXCR run on the 5' RACE reads, TCRdb lists one record per CDR3 protein. Here the sample spans around 900,000 distinct CDR3 sequences, more than 25% being singletons.

The sample consisted of blood. The sequence was obtained from a woman of 80 years or more in good health. The rearrangement links TRBV11-2 to TRBJ2-3; D might be TRBD1 (5 bases). The CDR3 sequence: CASGPGHITDTQYF. The CDR3 nucleotides are TGTGCCAGCGGGCCCGGACACATCACAGATACGCAGTATTTT.